This record concerns one T cell receptor (beta chain) sequence. Antigen unknown. In germline, CDR1 is LNHNV, CDR2 YYDKDF (reference sequence). This CDR3 is 13 amino acids long. The V end lost 1 base, the J end lost 9 bases, and 12 bases lay between the germline ends. The data were taken from a study of T cell responses to AZD1222 COVID-19 vaccine. Assay: immunoSEQ multiplex PCR; the TCRdb copy retains only in-frame clones and omits some. The data contain about 200,000 clones, over 85% of them singletons. Study results and caveats: With dominance at 160-218 and 743-854, vaccine-associated CD4 TCRs spanned spike.

The rearrangement joins TRBV15 to TRBJ1-2, with D possibly TRBD1 on 6 matching bases. This receptor was identified in an adult who received the AZD1222 COVID-19 vaccine. The sample in question was peripheral blood, obtained 28 days after the second AZD1222 dose. The CDR3 DNA is TGTGCCACCAGCAGAGCAGGGGCGAATAGCTACACCTTC. Translating gives CATSRAGANSYTF.